Reported below is one T cell receptor (beta chain). Its antigen is currently unknown. The record originates from a study of T cell repertoires in cytomegalovirus infection. The ends were cut back, 4 bases at V and 5 bases at J, with 15 bases in the middle. CDR1 and CDR2 (germline): MRHNA, SNTAGT. This CDR3 region has 15 residues. TCRdb redid the calling of the reads with MiXCR, one entry per CDR3 protein. The sample lists roughly 860,000 distinct CDR3 sequences, approximately 29% occurring once. This rearrangement joins TRBV6-4 to TRBJ2-1, with D possibly TRBD2 on 7 matching bases. This specimen was cultured CD8+ T cells from PBMCs, taken from culture after CMV antigen stimulation. The clonotype originates from a human donor in good health (CMV status not recorded). Some clones in this sample may be carry-over from other donors' samples. The DNA for the CDR3 is TGTGCCAGCAGTGCATGGGGGGGCGACAACAATGAGCAGTTCTTC. Translation gives CASSAWGGDNNEQFF.